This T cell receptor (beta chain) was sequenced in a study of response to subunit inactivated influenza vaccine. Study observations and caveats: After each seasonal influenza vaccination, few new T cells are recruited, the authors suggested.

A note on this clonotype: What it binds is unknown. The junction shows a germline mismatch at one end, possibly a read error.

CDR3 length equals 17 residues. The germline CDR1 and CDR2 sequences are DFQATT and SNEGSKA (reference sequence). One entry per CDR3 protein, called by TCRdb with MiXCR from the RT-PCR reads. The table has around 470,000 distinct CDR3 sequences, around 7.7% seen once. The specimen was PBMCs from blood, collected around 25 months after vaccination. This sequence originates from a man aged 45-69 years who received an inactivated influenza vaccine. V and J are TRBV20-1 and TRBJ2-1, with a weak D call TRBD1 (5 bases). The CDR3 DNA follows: TGCAGTGCTCCAGACTTTGGGGCAGTGAGCTCCTACAAAGAGCAGTTCTTC. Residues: CSAPDFGAVSSYKEQFF.